This TCR beta chain appears in the sequencing data of a study of T cell responses to AZD1222 COVID-19 vaccine. Regarding the study as a whole: It was only six AZD1222 recipients who were seropositive at baseline.

Profiled with immunoSEQ multiplex PCR; TCRdb holds only in-frame clones, not every one. The table lists over 150,000 clones, 88% of them singletons. In regard to this clone: The antigen remains undetermined.

CDR1 SGHRS and CDR2 YFSETQ come from the germline V gene. Trimming removed 4 bases from V and 7 bases from J; junction bases left unmatched: 2. This CDR3 is 13 amino acids long. The sequenced sample was peripheral blood, obtained on day 0 of AZD1222 vaccination. The V and J genes are TRBV5-1 and TRBJ2-2, with TRBD1 matching 9 bases. The receptor's source is an adult in good health. The CDR3 DNA follows: TGCGCCAGCAGCGGGACAGGGAACGGGGAGCTGTTTTTT. Its translation: CASSGTGNGELFF. The entire variable domain, with the rest obtained from reference TRBV5-1 and TRBJ2-2, is as follows: KAGVTQTPRYLIKTRGQQVTLSCSPISGHRSVSWYQQTPGQGLQFLFEYFSETQRNKGNFPGRFSGRQFSNSRSEMNVSTLELGDSALYLCASSGTGNGELFFGEGSRLTVL.